The clone carrying this T cell receptor beta chain was detected ten times or more. V lost 4 bases, J lost 9 bases, and 12 bases lay in between. This CDR3 contains 13 residues. In germline, CDR1 is SGHTA, CDR2 FQGNSA. This entry belongs to a study of neurological immune-mediated disorders. Study context: Of the multiple sclerosis patients, roughly 35 in total, roughly 30 were relapsing-remitting and 3 were secondary progressive.

cDNA was made by 5'RACE with 10-nucleotide random UMIs. In TCRdb, the 5' RACE reads were re-called with MiXCR into one record per CDR3 protein. The sample holds tens of thousands of distinct CDR3 sequences, approximately 4.6% seen once. This TCR was sampled from a woman in her fifties or sixties with multiple sclerosis. This chain connects TRBV7-2 to TRBJ2-2; a weak D match, TRBD2 (5 bases). The material sequenced was PBMCs. CDR3 DNA sequence: TGTGCCAGCAGCTCCGGGGTTAGAAGGGAGCTGTTTTTT. It is translated as CASSSGVRRELFF.